What follows are 29 T cell receptor beta chains derived from one specimen sequenced in a study of tumor and adjacent non-tumor tissue in lung cancer. The library came from three nested PCR rounds adapted from ARM-PCR protocols. TCRdb independently ran MiXCR on the multiplex PCR reads; one entry per CDR3 protein. The sample records roughly 65,000 distinct CDR3 sequences, roughly 56% being singletons. RNA was extracted from bulk tissue without any cell sorting. Sequenced material: lung tumor tissue. These receptor sequences come from a man between 45 and 60 years old with non-small cell lung cancer.

As for this clonotype: This CDR3 fails to terminate in the conserved phenylalanine or tryptophan, so it likely reflects a read error. The DNA is omitted, as the CDR3 cannot be located on it reliably, and the CDR3 follows TCRdb's listing. The genes are TRBV30 and TRBJ1-2; the tabulated D call, TRBD1, remains unverified against the DNA. The germline V gene has CDR1 GTSNPN and CDR2 SVGIG (reference sequence). From its first to its last residue, the CDR3 has 14 amino acids. CDR3 sequence reads: CACKLGQGAVGYAI.

The gene calls are TRBV20-1 and TRBJ2-3; 11 positions match TRBD2. This CDR3 region has 16 residues. Germline values: CDR1 DFQATT, CDR2 SNEGSKA (reference sequence). Trimming took 2 bases from V and 8 from J; bases not matched to a gene: 12. The CDR3 loop is CSARSVGTSGMGTQYF. The CDR3 DNA reads TGCAGTGCTAGAAGCGTCGGGACTAGCGGCATGGGTACGCAGTATTTT.

The chain uses TRBV5-1 and TRBJ2-1; 9 bases map to TRBD1. The CDR3 runs 15 residues. Germline CDR1 is SGHRS and CDR2 is YFSETQ. The ends lost 10 bases at V and 6 bases at J; junction bases unmatched: 14. Here the CDR3 reads CACRFGDRESNEQFF. The CDR3, as DNA: TGCGCCTGTAGGTTTGGGGACAGGGAGAGCAATGAGCAGTTCTTC.

The rearrangement joins TRBV2 to TRBJ2-3, with 9 bases identical to TRBD2. The CDR3 has 15 amino acids. V shed 7 bases, J shed 5 bases, and the junction held 10 bases outside the gene matches. CDR1 is SNHLY and CDR2 is FYNNEI in the germline V gene. CDR3: CASITIAGVRDTQYF. CDR3 nucleotide sequence: TGTGCCAGCATCACGATAGCGGGGGTCAGAGATACGCAGTATTTT. The full variable domain, its missing parts supplied by reference TRBV2 and TRBJ2-3, is EPEVTQTPSHQVTQMGQEVILRCVPISNHLYFYWYRQILGQKVEFLVSFYNNEISEKSEIFDDQFSVERPDGSNFTLKIRSTKLEDSAMYFCASITIAGVRDTQYFGPGTRLTVL.

Regarding this clonotype: A much larger clone sits a single nucleotide away, making a read error possible. The chain couples TRBV6-2 or TRBV6-3 to TRBJ2-3; D uncertain. Germline-derived CDR1 and CDR2 are MNHEY and SVGEGT. The length of the CDR3 is 13 residues. Trimming shortened V by 4 bases and J by 7 bases, and 12 bases separated the two germline ends. The CDR3 protein is CASSCSKLNTQYF. CDR3 bases: TGTGCCAGCAGTTGCTCCAAACTGAATACGCAGTATTTT.

Worth noting for this clonotype: Since the CDR3 does not end with the conserved phenylalanine or tryptophan, this likely comes from a read error. The chain couples TRBV29-1 to TRBJ2-5; no clear D. The CDR3 spans 14 residues. With 7 bases removed from V and 4 bases from J, the gap between germline ends came to 19 bases. The germline V gene encodes CDR1 SQVTM and CDR2 ANQGSEA. The CDR3 DNA follows: TGCAGCGCTGACCGAGGTAGTCTAGGAGAGACCCAGTACTTG. This gives the protein CSADRGSLGETQYL.

Comments on this clonotype: One end of the junction is discordant with germline, which a read error may explain. The chain uses TRBV12-3 or TRBV12-4 and TRBJ2-1; no firm D call. This CDR3 has 17 amino acids. CDR3 nucleotides: TGTGTCAGCAGTTTGGGCAGCCTGCCGAACTCCTACAATGAGCAGTTCTTC. Residues: CVSSLGSLPNSYNEQFF.

For this clonotype: A much larger clone lies one base from this, so it may be a read error. The rearrangement joins TRBV12-3 or TRBV12-4 to TRBJ2-5; a weak D match, TRBD2 (7 bases). CDR3 size: 13 residues. Trimming pared 7 bases from V and 7 bases from J, leaving 16 bases between. CDR3 protein: CASMRGGARTQYF. The CDR3 DNA reads TGTGCCAGCATGAGGGGGGGGGCAAGGACCCAGTACTTC.

With respect to this clonotype: One end of the junction fails to match germline, which may point to a read error. This rearrangement joins TRBV4-1 to TRBJ2-7, with 8 bases lining up with TRBD2. The CDR3 is 17 residues long. Looked up from germline, CDR1 is MGHRA and CDR2 is YSYEKL. CDR3 amino acids: CASSHPAGGDMTYKQYF. The CDR3 region has the DNA TGCGCCAGCAGCCACCCAGCCGGGGGGGACATGACCTACAAGCAGTACTTC.

The table lists this clonotype with a count of one. The CDR3 ends on some other residue instead of the conserved phenylalanine or tryptophan, so this is likely a read error. The chain joins TRBV11-2 to TRBJ1-1; no definite D call. Germline values: CDR1 SGHAT, CDR2 FQNNGV. Trimming removed 4 bases at V and 6 bases at J, with 9 bases between. The CDR3 runs to 12 residues. The CDR3 region is CASSSDGAEAFT. The CDR3 DNA reads TGTGCCAGCAGCTCGGACGGGGCTGAAGCTTTCACT.

This clonotype showed up just once. No conserved phenylalanine or tryptophan is present at the end of the CDR3, so a read error is the likely explanation. This chain links TRBV6-6 with TRBJ1-1; TRBD1 aligns across 9 bases. Per the germline V gene, CDR1 is MNHNY and CDR2 is SVGAGI (reference sequence). This CDR3 comprises 13 residues. The CDR3 DNA reads TGTGTCAGCCTACAGGGGGCGAGGGCTGAAGCTTTCTAT. It specifies CVSLQGARAEAFY.

A note on this clonotype: The germline gene is not matched at one end of the junction; a read error may be the cause. The chain is built from TRBV5-6 and TRBJ2-2, with a possible D match to TRBD2 (6 bases). From germline, CDR1 is SGHDT and CDR2 YYEEEE. The CDR3 extends over 13 amino acids. The CDR3 coding sequence is TGTGCCAGCCGCAGGACTATAACCGGGGAACTGTTTTTT. Protein sequence: CASRRTITGELFF.

As to this clonotype: This sequence may be a read error, since a much larger clone differs from it by one base. The chain uses TRBV10-3 and TRBJ2-3; D possibly matches TRBD1 or TRBD2 (7 bases each). The germline V gene encodes CDR1 ENHRY and CDR2 SYGVKD. The CDR3 length is 15 residues. The V gene lost 4 bases and the J gene lost 6 bases, with 17 bases spanning the gap. The DNA of the CDR3 is TGTGCCATCAGTGTAGGAAGCAGGGGGGGCGATACGCAGTATTTT. Amino acid sequence: CAISVGSRGGDTQYF.

The chain is built from TRBV11-2 and TRBJ2-1, with D possibly TRBD2 on 5 matching bases. Looked up from germline, CDR1 is SGHAT and CDR2 is FQNNGV. The CDR3 runs to 13 residues. V shed 4 bases and J shed 7 bases, with 11 bases lying between them. DNA for the CDR3: TGTGCCAGCAGCTGTATGAGGGAAAATGAGCAGTTCTTC. Translating gives CASSCMRENEQFF.

In this sample, this clonotype turned up a few times. The junction does not match germline at one end; this may be a read error. This sequence joins TRBV11-2 and TRBJ2-2, with D perhaps assigned TRBD1 or TRBD2 (6 bases each). CDR1 is SGHAT and CDR2 is FQNNGV in the germline V gene. The CDR3 contains 17 residues. CDR3 in amino acids: CASVRDLGAAITGELLF. CDR3 DNA sequence: TGTGCCAGCGTTCGGGACTTGGGGGCGGCGATCACCGGGGAGCTGCTTTTT.

Turning to this clonotype: A read error may be the cause here, since a much bigger clone is one base away. The V and J genes are TRBV12-3 or TRBV12-4 and TRBJ1-1; no clear D. Trimming pared 6 bases from V and 6 bases from J, leaving 17 bases between. The length of the CDR3 is 14 residues. CDR3 residues: CASSAGGWSAEAFF. CDR3 DNA sequence: TGTGCCAGCAGCGCCGGAGGTTGGAGTGCTGAAGCTTTCTTT.

This clonotype showed up many times. The rearrangement links TRBV12-3 or TRBV12-4 to TRBJ2-1; TRBD2 aligns across 11 bases. This CDR3 is 17 amino acids long. V lost 3 bases and J lost 7; bases outside the gene matches: 11. The CDR3 reads CASSFGPLAGAGNEQFF. In DNA, the CDR3 is TGTGCCAGCAGTTTTGGGCCACTAGCGGGGGCGGGGAATGAGCAGTTCTTC.

As to this clonotype: This could be a read error, since a much larger clone is one nucleotide away. The chain uses TRBV28 and TRBJ2-7; maybe TRBD1 (6 bases). Per the germline V gene, CDR1 is MDHEN and CDR2 is SYDVKM. Trimming removed 11 bases from V and 4 bases from J, with 15 bases in between. CDR3 size: 12 residues. The CDR3: CACTRGNYEQYF. The DNA for the CDR3 is TGTGCCTGCACGAGGGGGAATTACGAGCAGTACTTC.

On this clonotype: The junction shows a germline mismatch at one end, possibly a read error. The chain joins TRBV10-3 to TRBJ2-7, with D possibly called TRBD1 or TRBD2 (5 bases each). Germline assignment: CDR1 ENHRY and CDR2 SYGVKD. The CDR3 contains 13 residues. In DNA form, the CDR3 reads TGTGTCATCAGTCTGGGGGAGTACTACGAGCAGTACTTC. This translates into CVISLGEYYEQYF.

This clonotype has only one observation. It is likely a read error, because the conserved phenylalanine at the end of the CDR3 is missing. The V and J genes are TRBV4-1 and TRBJ2-3, with D maybe TRBD1 (5 bases). Germline CDR1 is MGHRA and CDR2 is YSYEKL. The CDR3 contains 12 residues. DNA of the CDR3: TGCGCCAACAGCATCCACAGGGATACGCAGTATATT. Translation: CANSIHRDTQYI.

As for this clonotype: An end of the junction does not agree with germline; a read error may underlie this. This chain joins TRBV6-5 and TRBJ1-2, with TRBD1 identical over 8 bases. Germline assignment: CDR1 MNHEY and CDR2 SVGAGI. The CDR3 has 14 amino acids. The CDR3 DNA reads TGTGCTAGCAGCTCGGGACAGGCGTCAGGTGGCTACATCTTC. Amino acids: CASSSGQASGGYIF.

The V call is TRBV20-1, the J call TRBJ1-2; D ambiguous. Per the germline V gene, CDR1 is DFQATT and CDR2 is SNEGSKA (reference sequence). The CDR3 is 14 amino acids. Between the trimmed V and J ends, which lost 1 base and 2 bases, there was a span of 11 bases. The CDR3 DNA reads as TGCAGTGCTAGAGTTTCTGACAACAACTATGGCTACACCTTC. As protein: CSARVSDNNYGYTF.

As for this clonotype: This could be a read error, since a much larger clone is one nucleotide away. Here the CDR3 reads CSARVVRTSGSREQFF. CDR3 bases: TGCAGTGCTAGAGTTGTTCGAACTAGCGGGAGTAGGGAGCAGTTCTTC. V and J are TRBV20-1 and TRBJ2-1, with 11 bases aligning to TRBD2. V was clipped by 1 base and J by 10 bases; unmatched bases: 12. This CDR3 contains 16 residues. Germline CDR1 is DFQATT and CDR2 is SNEGSKA (reference sequence).

With respect to this clonotype: A junction end diverges from the germline sequence, so it may reflect a read error. The V and J genes are TRBV4-1 and TRBJ2-2; the D call may be TRBD1 or TRBD2 (5 bases each). This CDR3 has 14 amino acids. In germline, CDR1 is MGHRA, CDR2 YSYEKL. In DNA, the CDR3 is TGCGCCAGCAGCCAAGTGTGGAACACCAGGGAGCTGTTTTTC. Its translation is CASSQVWNTRELFF.

The chain uses TRBV4-2 and TRBJ1-1, with D perhaps TRBD1 (5 bases). V was clipped by 4 bases and J by 3 bases, with 15 bases between them. CDR1 is LGHNA and CDR2 is YNFKEQ in the germline V gene. The CDR3 covers 15 residues. The CDR3 reads CASSRYGAGDTEAFF. The CDR3 DNA reads as TGTGCCAGCAGCCGATATGGGGCCGGGGACACTGAAGCTTTCTTT.

For this clonotype: One end of the junction varies from germline; a read error may be responsible. V gene TRBV11-2 combines with J gene TRBJ2-7; D is perhaps TRBD1 (6 bases). The germline V gene encodes CDR1 SGHAT and CDR2 FQNNGV. This CDR3 spans 14 amino acids. The CDR3, as DNA: TGTGGCAGCAGCTACAGGGCTACTCACTACGAGCAGTACTTC. Translated, it gives CGSSYRATHYEQYF.

Remarks on this clonotype: A read error may explain this, as a much larger clone is one base away. The chain carries TRBV6-1 and TRBJ2-7; D possibly corresponds to TRBD2 (5 bases). CDR1 and CDR2 from the germline V gene are MNHNS and SASEGT. V was pared by 7 bases and J by 4 bases, with 14 bases between. There are 13 residues in the CDR3. For the CDR3, the DNA is TGTGCCAGCAATGGACGGGAAGCATACGAGCAGTACTTC. It specifies CASNGREAYEQYF.

This clonotype is medium-sized (0.01 to 0.1%). This sequence joins TRBV7-9 and TRBJ1-2; no clear D gene. The V end was cut by 2 bases, the J end by 7 bases, with 5 bases between. Looked up from germline, CDR1 is SEHNR and CDR2 is FQNEAQ (reference sequence). The CDR3 is 11 residues long. CDR3 in DNA: TGTGCCAGCAGCTTATTGGGTGGCTACACCTTC. Protein product: CASSLLGGYTF.

V usage is TRBV6-6 and J usage is TRBJ2-7; 10 nucleotides align to TRBD2. This CDR3 spans 15 amino acids. Per the germline V gene, CDR1 is MNHNY and CDR2 is SVGAGI (reference sequence). Unmatched junction bases numbered 13, after V lost 7 bases and J lost 7 bases. This chain's CDR3 is CASTFGASGGNEQYF. The CDR3 region has the DNA TGTGCCAGCACCTTCGGGGCTAGCGGGGGTAATGAGCAGTACTTC.